This T cell receptor (beta chain) was captured by sequencing in a study of Ad26.COV2.S vaccination and SARS-CoV-2 variants. Data came from immunoSEQ multiplex PCR; TCRdb stores just in-frame clones and leaves some out. Of around 250,000 clones in the sample, around 85% are singletons; the top ten hold less than 3.5%. This clone has only a few counts. Germline V gene data show CDR1 as MRHNA and CDR2 as SNTAGT. With V trimmed by 2 bases and J by 4 bases, 4 bases remained unmatched. The CDR3 sequence is 15 residues long. Noted treatment: roughly 20 received Ad26.COV2.S at low or high dose, single or two shots; roughly 5 received placebo; per-sample allocation not given. Samples were taken on day 63 after the first vaccine or placebo injection.

Sequences were derived from peripheral blood, sampled in a trial of Ad26.COV2.S vaccine versus placebo. The sequence derives from a person between 18 and 60 years old who received the Ad26.COV2.S COVID-19 vaccine or a placebo. The rearrangement joins TRBV6-4 to TRBJ2-3; TRBD2 aligns across 9 bases. This chain's CDR3 is CASSDGGGAPDTQYF. CDR3 nucleotides: TGTGCCAGCAGTGACGGCGGGGGGGCCCCAGATACGCAGTATTTT.